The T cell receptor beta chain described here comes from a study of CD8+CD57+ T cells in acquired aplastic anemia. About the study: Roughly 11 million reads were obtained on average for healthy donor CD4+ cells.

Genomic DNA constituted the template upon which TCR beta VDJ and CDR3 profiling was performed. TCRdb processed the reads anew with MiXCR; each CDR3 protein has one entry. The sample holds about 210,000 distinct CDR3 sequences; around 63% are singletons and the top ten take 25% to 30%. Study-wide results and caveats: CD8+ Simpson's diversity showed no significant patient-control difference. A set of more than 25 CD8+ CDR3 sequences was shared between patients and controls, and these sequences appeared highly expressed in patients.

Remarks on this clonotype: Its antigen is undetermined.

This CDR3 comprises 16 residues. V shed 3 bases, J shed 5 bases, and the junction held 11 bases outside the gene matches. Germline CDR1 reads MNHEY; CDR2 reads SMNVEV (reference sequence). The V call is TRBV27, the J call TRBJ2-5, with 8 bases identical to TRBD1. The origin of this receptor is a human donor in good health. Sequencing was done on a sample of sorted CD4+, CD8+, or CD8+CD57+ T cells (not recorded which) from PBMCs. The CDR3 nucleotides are TGTGCCAGCAGTTTTATGGGGCAGGGGGCCAGTGAGACCCAGTACTTC. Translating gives CASSFMGQGASETQYF.